This TCR beta chain came from a study of blood T cell repertoires in COVID-19. Using immunoSEQ multiplex PCR, the repertoire was profiled, and TCRdb retains in-frame clones only, with some absent. The table lists under 95,000 clones, more than 85% of them singletons. Germline V gene lookup returns CDR1 ENHRY and CDR2 SYGVKD. V was pared by 0 bases and J by 7 bases, with 7 bases of the junction left unmatched. This CDR3 contains 15 residues. Material: peripheral blood. This receptor was identified in a man aged 45-65 years with COVID-19, enrolled during active disease. This rearrangement joins TRBV10-3 to TRBJ2-7, with 9 bases that match TRBD2. The CDR3 DNA reads TGTGCCATCAGTGAGTCTCTGCTAGCGGGAAGGGAGCAGTACTTC. Residues: CAISESLLAGREQYF.